The sequence of this T cell receptor beta chain was determined in a study of T cells after yellow fever vaccination. J was trimmed by 2 bases and V by 2 bases; bases with no gene match: 6. CDR1 is DFQATT, CDR2 SNEGSKA, per germline (reference sequence). This CDR3 region has 16 residues. This clonotype was counted only a few times. TCRdb fed the 5' RACE reads into MiXCR, producing one record per CDR3 protein. The repertoire holds about 360,000 distinct CDR3 sequences, with under 7.5% as singletons. The chain uses TRBV20-1 and TRBJ2-7; 13 positions match TRBD2. The specimen was PBMCs, collected 5 days after the yellow fever booster vaccination. The receptor was isolated from a man aged 25 to 40 who received the YFV17D yellow fever vaccine. The CDR3 spells CSARSWTSGSTYEQYF. The CDR3 DNA follows: TGCAGTGCTAGATCCTGGACTAGCGGGAGCACCTACGAGCAGTACTTC.